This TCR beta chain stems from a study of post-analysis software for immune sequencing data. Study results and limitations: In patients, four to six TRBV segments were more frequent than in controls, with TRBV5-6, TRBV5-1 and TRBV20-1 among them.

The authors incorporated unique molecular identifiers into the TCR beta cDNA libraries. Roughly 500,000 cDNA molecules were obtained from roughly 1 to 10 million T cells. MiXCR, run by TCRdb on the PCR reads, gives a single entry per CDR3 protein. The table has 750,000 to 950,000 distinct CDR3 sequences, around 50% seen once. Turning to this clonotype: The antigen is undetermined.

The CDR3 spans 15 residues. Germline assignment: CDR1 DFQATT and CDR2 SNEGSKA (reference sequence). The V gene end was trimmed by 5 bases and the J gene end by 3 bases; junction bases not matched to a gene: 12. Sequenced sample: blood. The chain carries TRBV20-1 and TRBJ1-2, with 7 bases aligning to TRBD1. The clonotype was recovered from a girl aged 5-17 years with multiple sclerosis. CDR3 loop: CSARPNRGADYGYTF. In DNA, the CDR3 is TGCAGTGCTCGGCCGAACAGGGGCGCCGACTATGGCTACACCTTC.